This T cell receptor beta chain comes out of a study of technical replicates of blood from a few donors. Method: immunoSEQ multiplex PCR; TCRdb's copy keeps in-frame clones and lacks some. This table has tens of thousands of clones, over 75% appearing once. V shed 4 bases, J shed 2 bases, and the junction held 10 bases outside the gene matches. Germline CDR1 and CDR2: SGHTS and YDEGEE. The CDR3 consists of 16 residues. Sequencing was done on a sample of PBMCs. The V call is TRBV5-8, the J call TRBJ2-5; 8 nucleotides align to TRBD1. The origin of this receptor is a human donor in good health. Some clones in this sample may be carry-over from other donors' samples. CDR3 coding DNA: TGTGCCAGCAGCATGGGACAGGAAAAACCACAAGAGACCCAGTACTTC. Amino acid sequence: CASSMGQEKPQETQYF.